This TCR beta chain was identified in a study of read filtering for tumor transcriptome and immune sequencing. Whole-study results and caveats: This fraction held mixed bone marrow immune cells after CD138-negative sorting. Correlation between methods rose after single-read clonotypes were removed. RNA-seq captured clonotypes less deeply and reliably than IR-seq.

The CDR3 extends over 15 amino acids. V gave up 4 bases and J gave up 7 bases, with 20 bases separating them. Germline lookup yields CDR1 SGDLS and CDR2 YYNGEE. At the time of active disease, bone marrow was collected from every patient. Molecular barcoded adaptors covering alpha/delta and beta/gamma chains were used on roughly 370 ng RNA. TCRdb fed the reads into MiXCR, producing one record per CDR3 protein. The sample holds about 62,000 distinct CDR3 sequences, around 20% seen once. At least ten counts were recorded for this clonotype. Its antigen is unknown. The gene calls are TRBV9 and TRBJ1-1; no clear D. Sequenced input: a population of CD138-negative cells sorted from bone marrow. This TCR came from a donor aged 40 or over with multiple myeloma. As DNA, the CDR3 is TGTGCCAGCAGCCCCCGGACCGACACCTTGGGTGAAGCTTTCTTT. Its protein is CASSPRTDTLGEAFF.